The present entry profiles one T cell receptor (beta chain) with its context. Antigen: not known. This sample is part of a study of shared clonotypes between healthy human individuals. General study results and limits: Around 4.9% of naive CD4 clonotypes were shared across several donors.

CD8 memory comprised CD45RO+ plus CCR7-negative CD45RA+ TemRA cells. Once extracted for a subset, genomic DNA was divided evenly among several immunoSEQ plates. Original handling: As immunoSEQ supplied junction-only sequences (without quality scores), filtering differed. TCRdb's copy holds only in-frame clones and misses some; the assay was immunoSEQ multiplex PCR. V and J calls and clone size are as listed in that table; D and trimming were resolved from the DNA. The sample contains around 88,000 clones, almost 70% of which appear only once. CDR3 length: 18 residues. Trimming pared 6 bases from V and 7 bases from J, leaving 30 bases between. CDR1 is MDHEN and CDR2 is SYDVKM in the germline V gene.

The rearrangement joins TRBV28 to TRBJ2-5, with a tentative D call TRBD1 (7 bases). The receptor was isolated from a man aged 25 to 45 in good health. The sequenced sample consisted of memory CD8+ T cells sorted from blood. As for subset: CD45RO+ cells pooled with CCR7-negative TemRA cells. The CDR3 reads CASSSEGGWTGLTGTQYF. DNA for the CDR3: TGTGCCAGCAGCTCAGAAGGGGGGTGGACAGGCCTTACCGGGACCCAGTACTTC.